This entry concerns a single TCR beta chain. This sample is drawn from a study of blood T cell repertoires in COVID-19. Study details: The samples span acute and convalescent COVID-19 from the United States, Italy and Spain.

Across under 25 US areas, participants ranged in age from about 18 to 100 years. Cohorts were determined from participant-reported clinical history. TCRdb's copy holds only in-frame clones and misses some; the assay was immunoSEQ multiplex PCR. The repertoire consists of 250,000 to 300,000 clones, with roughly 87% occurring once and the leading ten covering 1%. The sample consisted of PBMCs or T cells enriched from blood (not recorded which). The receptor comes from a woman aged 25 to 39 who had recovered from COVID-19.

The DNA of the CDR3 is TGTGCCAGCAGTCGCGGCCTCCAAGAGACCCAGTACTTC. It codes for CASSRGLQETQYF. V and J are TRBV6-5 and TRBJ2-5, with unresolved D. Per the germline V gene, CDR1 is MNHEY and CDR2 is SVGAGI. V lost 5 bases, J lost 1 base, and 8 bases lay in between. The CDR3 consists of 13 residues.